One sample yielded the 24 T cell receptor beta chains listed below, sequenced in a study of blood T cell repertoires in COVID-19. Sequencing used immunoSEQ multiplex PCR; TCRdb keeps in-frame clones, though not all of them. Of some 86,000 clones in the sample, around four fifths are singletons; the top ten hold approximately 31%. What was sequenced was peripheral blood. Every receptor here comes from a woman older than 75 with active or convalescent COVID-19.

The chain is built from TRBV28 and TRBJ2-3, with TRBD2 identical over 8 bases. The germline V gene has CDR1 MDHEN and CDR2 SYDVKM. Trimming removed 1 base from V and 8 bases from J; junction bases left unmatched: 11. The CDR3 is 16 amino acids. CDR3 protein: CASSLSGTSRLGTQYF. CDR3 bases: TGTGCCAGCAGTTTATCTGGGACTAGTAGACTAGGTACGCAGTATTTT.

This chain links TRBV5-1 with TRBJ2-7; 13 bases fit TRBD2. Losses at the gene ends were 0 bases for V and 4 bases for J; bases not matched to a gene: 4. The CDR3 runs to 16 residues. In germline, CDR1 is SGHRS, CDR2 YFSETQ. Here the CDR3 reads CASSLGSGLAGYEQYF. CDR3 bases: TGCGCCAGCAGCTTGGGGTCGGGACTAGCGGGATACGAGCAGTACTTC.

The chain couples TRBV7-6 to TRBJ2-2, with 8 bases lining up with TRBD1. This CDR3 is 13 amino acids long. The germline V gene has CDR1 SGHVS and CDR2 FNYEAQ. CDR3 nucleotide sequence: TGTGTAGCCGGGACAGGAAACACCGGGGAGCTGTTTTTT. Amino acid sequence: CVAGTGNTGELFF.

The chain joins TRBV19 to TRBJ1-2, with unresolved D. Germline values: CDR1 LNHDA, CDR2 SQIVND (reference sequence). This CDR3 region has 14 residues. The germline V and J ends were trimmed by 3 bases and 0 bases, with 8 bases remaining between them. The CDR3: CASSISTSNYGYTF. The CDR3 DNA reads TGTGCCAGTAGTATTAGTACTTCTAACTATGGCTACACCTTC.

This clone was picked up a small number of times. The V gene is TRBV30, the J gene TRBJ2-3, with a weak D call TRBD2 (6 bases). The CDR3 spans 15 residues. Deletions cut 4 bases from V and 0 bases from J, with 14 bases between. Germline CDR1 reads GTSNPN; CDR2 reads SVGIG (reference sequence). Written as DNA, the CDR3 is TGTGCCTGGAATCGGGGAGGTTCGAGCACAGATACGCAGTATTTT. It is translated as CAWNRGGSSTDTQYF. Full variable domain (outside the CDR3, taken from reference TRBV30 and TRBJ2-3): SQTIHQWPATLVQPVGSPLSLECTVEGTSNPNLYWYRQAAGRGLQLLFYSVGIGQISSEVPQNLSASRPQDRQFILSSKKLLLSDSGFYLCAWNRGGSSTDTQYFGPGTRLTVL.

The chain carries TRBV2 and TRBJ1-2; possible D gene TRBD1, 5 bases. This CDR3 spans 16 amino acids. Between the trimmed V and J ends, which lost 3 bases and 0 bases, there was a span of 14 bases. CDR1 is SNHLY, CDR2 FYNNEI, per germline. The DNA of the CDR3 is TGTGCCAGCAGTGACCAGGGCAGCGTTACTAACTATGGCTACACCTTC. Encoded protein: CASSDQGSVTNYGYTF.

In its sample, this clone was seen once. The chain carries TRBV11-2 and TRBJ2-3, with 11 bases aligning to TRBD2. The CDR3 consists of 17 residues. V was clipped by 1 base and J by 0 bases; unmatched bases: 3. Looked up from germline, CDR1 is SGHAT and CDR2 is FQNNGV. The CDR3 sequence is CASSLVRTSGSTDTQYF. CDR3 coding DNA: TGTGCCAGCAGCTTAGTTAGGACTAGCGGGAGCACAGATACGCAGTATTTT.

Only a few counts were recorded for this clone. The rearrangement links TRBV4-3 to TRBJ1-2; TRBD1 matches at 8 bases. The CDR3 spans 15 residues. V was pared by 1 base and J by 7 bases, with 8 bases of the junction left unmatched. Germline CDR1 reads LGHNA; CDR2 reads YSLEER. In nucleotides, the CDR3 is TGCGCCAGCAGCCAAGGGAGGACAGGGCTAATTGGCTACACCTTC. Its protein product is CASSQGRTGLIGYTF.

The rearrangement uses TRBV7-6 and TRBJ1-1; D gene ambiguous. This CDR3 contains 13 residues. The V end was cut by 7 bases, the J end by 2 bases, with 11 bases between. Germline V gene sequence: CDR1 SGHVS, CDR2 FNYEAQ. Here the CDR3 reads CASTREGNTEAFF. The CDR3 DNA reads TGTGCCAGCACAAGGGAGGGTAACACTGAAGCTTTCTTT. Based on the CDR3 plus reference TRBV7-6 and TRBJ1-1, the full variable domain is GAGVSQSPRYKVTKRGQDVALRCDPISGHVSLYWYRQALGQGPEFLTYFNYEAQQDKSGLPNDRFSAERPEGSISTLTIQRTEQRDSAMYRCASTREGNTEAFFGQGTRLTVV.

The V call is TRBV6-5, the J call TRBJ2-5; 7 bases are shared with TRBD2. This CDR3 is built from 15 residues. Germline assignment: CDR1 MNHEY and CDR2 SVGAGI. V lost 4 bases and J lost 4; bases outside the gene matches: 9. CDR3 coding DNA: TGTGCCAGCAGTTCTTCCGGGACTACGGTAGAGACCCAGTACTTC. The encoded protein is CASSSSGTTVETQYF.

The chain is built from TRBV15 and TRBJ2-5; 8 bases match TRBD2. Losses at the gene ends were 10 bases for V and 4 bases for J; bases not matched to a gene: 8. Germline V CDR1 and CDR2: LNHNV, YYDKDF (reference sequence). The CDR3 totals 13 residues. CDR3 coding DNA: TGTGCCATAGGGAAGGGACTAGGAGAGACCCAGTACTTC. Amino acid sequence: CAIGKGLGETQYF.

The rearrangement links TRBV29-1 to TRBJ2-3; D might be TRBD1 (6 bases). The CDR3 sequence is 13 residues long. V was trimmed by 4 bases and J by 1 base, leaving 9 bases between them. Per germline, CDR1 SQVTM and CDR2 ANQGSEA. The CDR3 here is CSVAQGGTDTQYF. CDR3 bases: TGCAGCGTTGCACAGGGAGGCACAGATACGCAGTATTTT.

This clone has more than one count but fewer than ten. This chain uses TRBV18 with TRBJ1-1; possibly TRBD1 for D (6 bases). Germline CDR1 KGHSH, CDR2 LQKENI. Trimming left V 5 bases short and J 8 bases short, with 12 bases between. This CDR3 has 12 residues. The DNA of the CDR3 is TGTGCCAGCTCATTTTCAGGGGACGAAGCTTTCTTT. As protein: CASSFSGDEAFF.

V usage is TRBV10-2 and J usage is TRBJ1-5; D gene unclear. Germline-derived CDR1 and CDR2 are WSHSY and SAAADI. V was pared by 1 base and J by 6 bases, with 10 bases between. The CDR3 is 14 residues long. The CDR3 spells CASSEFADGQPQHF. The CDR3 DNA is TGCGCCAGCAGTGAGTTTGCAGATGGTCAGCCCCAGCATTTT.

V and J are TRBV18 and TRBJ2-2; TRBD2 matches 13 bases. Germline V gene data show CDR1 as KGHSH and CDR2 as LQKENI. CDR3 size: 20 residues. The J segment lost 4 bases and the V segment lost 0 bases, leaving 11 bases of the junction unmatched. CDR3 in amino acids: CASSPPWMGLAGFVTGELFF. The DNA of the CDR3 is TGTGCCAGCTCACCACCGTGGATGGGACTAGCGGGATTTGTCACCGGGGAGCTGTTTTTT.

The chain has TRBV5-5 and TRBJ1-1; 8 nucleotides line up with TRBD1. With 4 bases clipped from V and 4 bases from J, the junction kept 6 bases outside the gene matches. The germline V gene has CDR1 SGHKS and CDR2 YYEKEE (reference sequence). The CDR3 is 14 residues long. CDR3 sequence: CASSARQGTTEAFF. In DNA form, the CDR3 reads TGTGCCAGCAGCGCAAGACAGGGGACCACTGAAGCTTTCTTT.

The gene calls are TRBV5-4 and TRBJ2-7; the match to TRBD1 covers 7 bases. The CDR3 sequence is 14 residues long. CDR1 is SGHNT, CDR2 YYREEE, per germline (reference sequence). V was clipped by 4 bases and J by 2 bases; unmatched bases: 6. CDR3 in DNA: TGTGCCAGCAGCGAAGGGGGCAGAACCTACGAGCAGTACTTC. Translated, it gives CASSEGGRTYEQYF. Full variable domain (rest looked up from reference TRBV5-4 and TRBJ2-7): ETGVTQSPTHLIKTRGQQVTLRCSSQSGHNTVSWYQQALGQGPQFIFQYYREEENGRGNFPPRFSGLQFPNYSSELNVNALELDDSALYLCASSEGGRTYEQYFGPGTRLTVT.

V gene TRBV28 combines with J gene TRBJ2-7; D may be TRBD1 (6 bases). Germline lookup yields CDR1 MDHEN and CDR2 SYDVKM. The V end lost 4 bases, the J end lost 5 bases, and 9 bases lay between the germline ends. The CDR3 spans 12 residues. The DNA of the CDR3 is TGTGCCAGCAGTTCTACAGGGCACGAGCAGTACTTC. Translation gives CASSSTGHEQYF.

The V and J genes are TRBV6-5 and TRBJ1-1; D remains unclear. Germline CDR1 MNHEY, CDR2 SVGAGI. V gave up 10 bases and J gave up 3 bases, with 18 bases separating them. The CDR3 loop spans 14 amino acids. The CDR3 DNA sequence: TGTGCCAACCACAAAGTTCAGGCGTACACTGAAGCTTTCTTT. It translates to CANHKVQAYTEAFF.

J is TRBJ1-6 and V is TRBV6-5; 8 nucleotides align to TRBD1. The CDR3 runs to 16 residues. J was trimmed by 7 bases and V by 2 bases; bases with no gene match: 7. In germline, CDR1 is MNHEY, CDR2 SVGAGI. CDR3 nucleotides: TGTGCCAGCAGTTACACGACAGGGGCAAAGAATTCACCCCTCCACTTT. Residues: CASSYTTGAKNSPLHF.

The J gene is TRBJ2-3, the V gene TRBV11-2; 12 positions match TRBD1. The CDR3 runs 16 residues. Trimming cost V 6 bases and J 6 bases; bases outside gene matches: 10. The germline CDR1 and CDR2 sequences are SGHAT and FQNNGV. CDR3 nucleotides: TGTGCCAGCAGGCTCCCTGGGACAGGGGGCATCGATACGCAGTATTTT. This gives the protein CASRLPGTGGIDTQYF.

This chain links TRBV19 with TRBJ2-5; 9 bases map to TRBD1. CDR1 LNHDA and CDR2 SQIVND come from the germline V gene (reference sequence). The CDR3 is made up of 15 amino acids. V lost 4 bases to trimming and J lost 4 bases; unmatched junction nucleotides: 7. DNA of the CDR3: TGTGCCAGTAGTAGGACAGGGGAGGGTGGAGAGACCCAGTACTTC. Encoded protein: CASSRTGEGGETQYF.

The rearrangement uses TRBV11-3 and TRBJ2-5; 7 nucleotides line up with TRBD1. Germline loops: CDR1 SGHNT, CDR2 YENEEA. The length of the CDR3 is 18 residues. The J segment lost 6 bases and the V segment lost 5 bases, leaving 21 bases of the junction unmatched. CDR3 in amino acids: CASSARNQQGSGEKTQYF. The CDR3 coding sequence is TGTGCCAGCAGCGCCCGAAACCAACAGGGGAGTGGGGAAAAGACCCAGTACTTC. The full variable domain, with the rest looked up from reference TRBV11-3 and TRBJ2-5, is EAGVVQSPRYKIIEKKQPVAFWCNPISGHNTLYWYLQNLGQGPELLIRYENEEAVDDSQLPKDRFSAERLKGVDSTLKIQPAELGDSAVYLCASSARNQQGSGEKTQYFGPGTRLLVL.

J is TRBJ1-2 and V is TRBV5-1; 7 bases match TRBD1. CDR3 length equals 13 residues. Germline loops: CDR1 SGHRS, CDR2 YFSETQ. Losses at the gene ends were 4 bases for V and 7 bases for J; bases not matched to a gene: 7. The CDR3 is CASSQQGRLGYTF. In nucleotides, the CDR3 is TGCGCCAGCAGCCAACAGGGGCGTCTTGGCTACACCTTC.